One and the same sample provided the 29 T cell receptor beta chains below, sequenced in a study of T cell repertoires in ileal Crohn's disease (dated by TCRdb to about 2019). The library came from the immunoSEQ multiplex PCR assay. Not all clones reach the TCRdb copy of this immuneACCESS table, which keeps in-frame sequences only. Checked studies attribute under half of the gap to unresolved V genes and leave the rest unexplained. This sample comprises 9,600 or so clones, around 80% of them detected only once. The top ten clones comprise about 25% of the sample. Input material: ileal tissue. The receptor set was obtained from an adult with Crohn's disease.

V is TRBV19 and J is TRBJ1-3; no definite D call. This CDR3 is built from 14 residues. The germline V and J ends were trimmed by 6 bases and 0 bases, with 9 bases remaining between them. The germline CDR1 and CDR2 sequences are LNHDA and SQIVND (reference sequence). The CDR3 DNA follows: TGTGCCAGTAGCGGCGGGATCTCTGGAAACACCATATATTTT. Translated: CASSGGISGNTIYF.

The CDR3 region is CASSDRLYSNQPQHF. DNA for the CDR3: TGTGCCAGTAGTGACAGACTCTATAGCAATCAGCCCCAGCATTTT. This chain links TRBV19 with TRBJ1-5; a possible D gene is TRBD1 (5 bases). V was clipped by 5 bases and J by 0 bases, with 11 bases between them. Germline V lookup: CDR1 LNHDA, CDR2 SQIVND (reference sequence). The CDR3 runs 15 residues.

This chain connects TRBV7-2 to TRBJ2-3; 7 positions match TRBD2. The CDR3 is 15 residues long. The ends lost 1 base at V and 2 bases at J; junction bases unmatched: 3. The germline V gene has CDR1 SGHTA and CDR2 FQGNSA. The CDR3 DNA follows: TGTGCCAGCAGCTTAGTGCGGGGGTTCACAGATACGCAGTATTTT. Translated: CASSLVRGFTDTQYF.

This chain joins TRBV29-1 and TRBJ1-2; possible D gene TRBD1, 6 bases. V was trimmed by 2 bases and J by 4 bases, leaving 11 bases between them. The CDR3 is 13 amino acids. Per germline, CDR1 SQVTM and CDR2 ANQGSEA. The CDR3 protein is CSVERGAIYGYTF. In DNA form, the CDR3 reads TGCAGCGTTGAACGGGGGGCAATCTATGGCTACACCTTC. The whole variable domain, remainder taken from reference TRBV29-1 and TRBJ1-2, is SAVISQKPSRDICQRGTSLTIQCQVDSQVTMMFWYRQQPGQSLTLIATANQGSEATYESGFVIDKFPISRPNLTFSTLTVSNMSPEDSSIYLCSVERGAIYGYTFGSGTRLTVV.

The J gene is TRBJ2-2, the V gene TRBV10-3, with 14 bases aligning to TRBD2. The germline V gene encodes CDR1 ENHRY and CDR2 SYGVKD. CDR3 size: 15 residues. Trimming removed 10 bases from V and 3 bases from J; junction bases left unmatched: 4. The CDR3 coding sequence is TGTGCCACCGGGACTAGCGGGAGAGACACCGGGGAGCTGTTTTTT. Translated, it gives CATGTSGRDTGELFF.

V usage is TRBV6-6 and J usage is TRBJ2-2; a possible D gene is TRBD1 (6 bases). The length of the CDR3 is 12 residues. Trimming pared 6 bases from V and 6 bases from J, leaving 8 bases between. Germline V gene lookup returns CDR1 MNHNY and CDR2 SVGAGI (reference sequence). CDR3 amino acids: CASSPGAGELFF. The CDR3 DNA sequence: TGTGCCAGCAGCCCAGGGGCCGGGGAGCTGTTTTTT.

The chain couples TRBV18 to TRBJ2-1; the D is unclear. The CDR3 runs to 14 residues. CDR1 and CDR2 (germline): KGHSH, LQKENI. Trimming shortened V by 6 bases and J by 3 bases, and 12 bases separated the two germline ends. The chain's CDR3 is CASSPSLDYNEQFF. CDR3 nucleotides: TGTGCCAGCTCCCCGTCCCTAGACTACAATGAGCAGTTCTTC.

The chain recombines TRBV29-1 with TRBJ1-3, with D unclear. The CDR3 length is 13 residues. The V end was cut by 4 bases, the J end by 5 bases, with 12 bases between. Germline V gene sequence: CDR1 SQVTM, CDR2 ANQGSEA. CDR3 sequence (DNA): TGCAGCGTTGTTATGGGGAGAAGAAACACCATATATTTT. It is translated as CSVVMGRRNTIYF.

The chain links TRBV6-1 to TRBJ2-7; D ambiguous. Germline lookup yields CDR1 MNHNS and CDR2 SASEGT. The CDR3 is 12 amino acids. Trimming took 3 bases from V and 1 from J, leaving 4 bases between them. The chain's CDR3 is CASSDPSYEQYF. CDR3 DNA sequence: TGTGCCAGCAGTGATCCTTCCTACGAGCAGTACTTC.

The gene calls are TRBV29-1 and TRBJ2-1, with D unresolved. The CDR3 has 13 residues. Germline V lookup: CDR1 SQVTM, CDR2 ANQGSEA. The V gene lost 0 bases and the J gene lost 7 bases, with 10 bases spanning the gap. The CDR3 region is CSVEDFEENEQFF. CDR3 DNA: TGCAGCGTTGAAGATTTCGAGGAGAATGAGCAGTTCTTC.

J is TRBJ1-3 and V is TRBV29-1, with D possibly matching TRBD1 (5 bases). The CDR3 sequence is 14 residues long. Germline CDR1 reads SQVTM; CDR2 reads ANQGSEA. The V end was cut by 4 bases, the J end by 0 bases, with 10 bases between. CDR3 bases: TGCAGCGTTGGTCAGGGCACCTCTGGAAACACCATATATTTT. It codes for CSVGQGTSGNTIYF.

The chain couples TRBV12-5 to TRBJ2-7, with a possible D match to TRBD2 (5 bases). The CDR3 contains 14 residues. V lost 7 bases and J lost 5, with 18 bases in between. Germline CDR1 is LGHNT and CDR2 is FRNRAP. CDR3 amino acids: CASAFDRIGDEQYF. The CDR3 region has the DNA TGTGCTAGTGCCTTCGACCGAATCGGGGACGAGCAGTACTTC.

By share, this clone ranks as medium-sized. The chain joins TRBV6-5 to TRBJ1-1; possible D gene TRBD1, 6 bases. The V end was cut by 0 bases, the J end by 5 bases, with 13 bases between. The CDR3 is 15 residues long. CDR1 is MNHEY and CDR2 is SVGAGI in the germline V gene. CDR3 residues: CASSYSGGRGTEAFF. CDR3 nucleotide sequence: TGTGCCAGCAGTTACTCTGGGGGCAGAGGGACTGAAGCTTTCTTT.

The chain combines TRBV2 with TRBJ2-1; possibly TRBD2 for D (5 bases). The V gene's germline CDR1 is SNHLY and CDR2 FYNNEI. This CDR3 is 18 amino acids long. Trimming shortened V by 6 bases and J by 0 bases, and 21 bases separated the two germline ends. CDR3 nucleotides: TGTGCCAGCAGGGGAATCCAGCCGGGGAGCCTCTCCTACAATGAGCAGTTCTTC. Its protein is CASRGIQPGSLSYNEQFF.

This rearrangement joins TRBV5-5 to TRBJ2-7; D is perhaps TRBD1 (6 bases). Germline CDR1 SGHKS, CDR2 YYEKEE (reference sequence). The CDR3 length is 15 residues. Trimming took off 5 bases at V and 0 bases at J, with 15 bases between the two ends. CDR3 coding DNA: TGTGCCAGCAGGCGGACAGCGCTCAACTCCTACGAGCAGTACTTC. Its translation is CASRRTALNSYEQYF.

The CDR3 reads CASSQRDRSKNIQYF. CDR3 DNA sequence: TGTGCCAGCAGCCAAAGGGACAGATCCAAAAACATTCAGTACTTC. This sequence joins TRBV11-2 and TRBJ2-4; 7 positions agree with TRBD1. Germline V gene lookup returns CDR1 SGHAT and CDR2 FQNNGV. The CDR3 length is 15 residues. With V trimmed by 5 bases and J by 2 bases, 6 bases remained unmatched.

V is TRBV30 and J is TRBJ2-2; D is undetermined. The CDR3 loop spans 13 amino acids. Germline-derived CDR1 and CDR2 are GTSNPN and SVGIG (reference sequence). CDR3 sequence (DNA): TGTGCTTCCCGAGGAAGGTCCACCGGGGAGCTGTTTTTT. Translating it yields CASRGRSTGELFF.

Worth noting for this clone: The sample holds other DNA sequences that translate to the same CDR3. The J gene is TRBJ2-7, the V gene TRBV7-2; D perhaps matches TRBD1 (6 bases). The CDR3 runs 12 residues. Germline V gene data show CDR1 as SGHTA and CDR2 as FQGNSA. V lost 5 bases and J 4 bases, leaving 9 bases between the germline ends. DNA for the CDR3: TGTGCCAGCAGCAGACAGGCATACGAGCAGTACTTC. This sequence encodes CASSRQAYEQYF.

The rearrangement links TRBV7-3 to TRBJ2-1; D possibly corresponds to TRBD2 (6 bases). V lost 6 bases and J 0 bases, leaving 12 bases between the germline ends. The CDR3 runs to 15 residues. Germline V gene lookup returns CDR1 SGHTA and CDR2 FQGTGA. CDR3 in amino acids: CASRDSGVSYNEQFF. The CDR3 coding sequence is TGTGCCAGCAGGGATAGCGGAGTCTCCTACAATGAGCAGTTCTTC.

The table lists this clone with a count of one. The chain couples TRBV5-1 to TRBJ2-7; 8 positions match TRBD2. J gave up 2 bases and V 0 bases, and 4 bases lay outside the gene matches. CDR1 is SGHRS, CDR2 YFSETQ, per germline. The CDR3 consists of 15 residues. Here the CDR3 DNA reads TGCGCCAGCAGCTTGGGGCTAGCGGGCCCCTACGAGCAGTACTTC. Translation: CASSLGLAGPYEQYF.

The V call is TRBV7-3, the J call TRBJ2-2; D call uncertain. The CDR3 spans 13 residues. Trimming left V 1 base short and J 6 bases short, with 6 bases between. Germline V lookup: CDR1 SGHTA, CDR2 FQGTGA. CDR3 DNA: TGTGCCAGCAGCTTAAGGCTAGCCGGGGAGCTGTTTTTT. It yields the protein CASSLRLAGELFF.

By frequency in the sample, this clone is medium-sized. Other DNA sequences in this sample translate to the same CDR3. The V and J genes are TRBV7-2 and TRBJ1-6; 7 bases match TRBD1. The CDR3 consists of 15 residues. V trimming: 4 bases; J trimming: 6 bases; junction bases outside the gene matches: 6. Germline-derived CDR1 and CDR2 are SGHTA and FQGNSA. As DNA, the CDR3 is TGTGCCAGCAGCTCCCGACAGGGCAGTAATTCACCCCTCCACTTT. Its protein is CASSSRQGSNSPLHF. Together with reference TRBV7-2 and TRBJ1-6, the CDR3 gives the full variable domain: GAGVSQSPSNKVTEKGKDVELRCDPISGHTALYWYRQSLGQGLEFLIYFQGNSAPDKSGLPSDRFSAERTGGSVSTLTIQRTQQEDSAVYLCASSSRQGSNSPLHFGNGTRLTVT.

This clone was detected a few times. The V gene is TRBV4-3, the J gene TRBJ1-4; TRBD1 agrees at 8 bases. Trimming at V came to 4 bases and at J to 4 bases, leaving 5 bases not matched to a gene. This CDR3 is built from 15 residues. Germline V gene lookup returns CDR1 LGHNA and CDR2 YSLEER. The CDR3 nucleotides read TGCGCCAGCAGCCCCGAGACAGGGGTTAATGAAAAACTGTTTTTT. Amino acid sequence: CASSPETGVNEKLFF.

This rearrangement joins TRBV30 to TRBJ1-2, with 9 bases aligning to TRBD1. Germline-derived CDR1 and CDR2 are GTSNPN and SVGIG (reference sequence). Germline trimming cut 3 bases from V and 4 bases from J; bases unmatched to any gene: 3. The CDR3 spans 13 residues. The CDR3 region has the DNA TGTGCCTGGAGCCGGGACAGGGTCTATGGCTACACCTTC. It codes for CAWSRDRVYGYTF.

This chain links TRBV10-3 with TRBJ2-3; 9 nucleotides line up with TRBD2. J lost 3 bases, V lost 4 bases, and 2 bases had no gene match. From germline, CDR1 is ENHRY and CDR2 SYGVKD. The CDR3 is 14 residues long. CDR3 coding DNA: TGTGCCATCAGTGCCGGACTAGCGACAGATACGCAGTATTTT. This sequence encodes CAISAGLATDTQYF.

CDR3 sequence reads: CATRSRNEKLFF. The CDR3, as DNA: TGTGCCACCAGGAGCCGTAATGAAAAACTGTTTTTT. The genes are TRBV15 and TRBJ1-4; D gene unclear. Trimming cost V 6 bases and J 4 bases, with 6 bases left between them. CDR3 length: 12 amino acids. From germline, CDR1 is LNHNV and CDR2 YYDKDF (reference sequence). The full variable domain, in which reference TRBV15 and TRBJ1-4 provide the parts outside the CDR3, is DAMVIQNPRYQVTQFGKPVTLSCSQTLNHNVMYWYQQKSSQAPKLLFHYYDKDFNNEADTPDNFQSRRPNTSFCFLDIRSPGLGDTAMYLCATRSRNEKLFFGSGTQLSVL.

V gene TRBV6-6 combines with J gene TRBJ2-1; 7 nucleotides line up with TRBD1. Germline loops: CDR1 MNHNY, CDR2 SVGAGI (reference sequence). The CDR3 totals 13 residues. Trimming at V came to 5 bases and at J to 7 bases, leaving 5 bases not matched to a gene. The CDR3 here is CASSTRQGNEQFF. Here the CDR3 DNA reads TGTGCCAGCAGTACTAGACAGGGAAATGAGCAGTTCTTC.

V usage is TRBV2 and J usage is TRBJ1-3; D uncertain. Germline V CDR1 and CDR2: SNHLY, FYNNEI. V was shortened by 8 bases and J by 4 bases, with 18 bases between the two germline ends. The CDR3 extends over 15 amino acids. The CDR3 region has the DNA TGTGCCAGCGGGAAGGAAGACGGGGTCGGAAACACCATATATTTT. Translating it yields CASGKEDGVGNTIYF.

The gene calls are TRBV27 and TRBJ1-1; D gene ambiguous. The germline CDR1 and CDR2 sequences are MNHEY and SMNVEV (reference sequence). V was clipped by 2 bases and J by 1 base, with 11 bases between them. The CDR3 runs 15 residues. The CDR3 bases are TGTGCCAGCAGTTTACCACGATCCAGGAACACTGAAGCTTTCTTT. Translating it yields CASSLPRSRNTEAFF.